These 19 T cell receptor beta chains were sequenced from one sample in a study of shared clonotypes between healthy human individuals. Generated by immunoSEQ multiplex PCR, the TCRdb table keeps only in-frame clones and is missing some. The data contain around 640,000 clones, approximately 96% of them singletons. In the naive CD8 group, cells lacked CD45RO and were positively selected for CCR7, so terminally differentiated effector memory CD45RA+ cells were left out. Input material: naive CD8+ T cells sorted from blood. These receptors were taken from a young woman in good health.

A note on this clone: Other DNA sequences of this sample code for an identical CDR3. The chain recombines TRBV29-1 with TRBJ2-1, with a tentative D call TRBD2 (6 bases). The CDR3 is 14 residues long. Looked up from germline, CDR1 is SQVTM and CDR2 is ANQGSEA. Trimming left V 4 bases short and J 0 bases short, with 10 bases between. The CDR3 DNA reads TGCAGCGTTGTCTCCGGGAGCTCCTACAATGAGCAGTTCTTC. This translates into CSVVSGSSYNEQFF.

The chain links TRBV5-8 to TRBJ1-6; unclear D gene. This CDR3 comprises 14 residues. The germline V and J ends were trimmed by 0 bases and 5 bases, with 6 bases remaining between them. Germline lookup yields CDR1 SGHTS and CDR2 YDEGEE. The CDR3 loop is CASSLGSDNSPLHF. Here the CDR3 DNA reads TGTGCCAGCAGCTTGGGCAGTGATAATTCACCCCTCCACTTT.

The chain carries TRBV29-1 and TRBJ2-3; TRBD1 might be the D (6 bases). This CDR3 is 14 amino acids long. Germline V lookup: CDR1 SQVTM, CDR2 ANQGSEA. The V end was cut by 3 bases, the J end by 2 bases, with 12 bases between. CDR3 nucleotides: TGCAGCGTTGACGGTCGGGACAACACAGATACGCAGTATTTT. Its translation: CSVDGRDNTDTQYF.

The genes are TRBV28 and TRBJ2-3; 10 bases match TRBD2. V shed 3 bases, J shed 0 bases, and the junction held 9 bases outside the gene matches. The length of the CDR3 is 18 residues. Per the germline V gene, CDR1 is MDHEN and CDR2 is SYDVKM. As DNA, the CDR3 is TGTGCCAGCAGTTTCTTTGGACTAGCGGATAAGAGCACAGATACGCAGTATTTT. Translation gives CASSFFGLADKSTDTQYF. Combining the CDR3 with reference TRBV28 and TRBJ2-3 gives the whole variable domain DVKVTQSSRYLVKRTGEKVFLECVQDMDHENMFWYRQDPGLGLRLIYFSYDVKMKEKGDIPEGYSVSREKKERFSLILESASTNQTSMYLCASSFFGLADKSTDTQYFGPGTRLTVL.

The genes are TRBV29-1 and TRBJ1-2; 7 bases are a match to TRBD1. CDR3 length: 13 residues. V gave up 6 bases and J gave up 2 bases; unmatched junction bases: 6. Germline-derived CDR1 and CDR2 are SQVTM and ANQGSEA. The CDR3 DNA reads as TGCAGCGTAATGACAGGGAAAAACTATGGCTACACCTTC. Its translation is CSVMTGKNYGYTF.

The chain joins TRBV7-9 to TRBJ2-3; D not certain. The CDR3 runs to 13 residues. Germline CDR1 SEHNR, CDR2 FQNEAQ (reference sequence). The V and J ends lost 0 bases and 6 bases respectively, with 7 bases between them. The DNA for the CDR3 is TGTGCCAGCAGCTTAGCTGTAATGGATACGCAGTATTTT. Translated, it gives CASSLAVMDTQYF.

This sequence joins TRBV29-1 and TRBJ2-1; D call uncertain. Trimming removed 1 base from V and 2 bases from J, with 12 bases in between. CDR1 and CDR2 (germline): SQVTM, ANQGSEA. This CDR3 spans 15 amino acids. The CDR3 region has the DNA TGCAGCGTTGAAGGGCAGTTTAGGACCTACAATGAGCAGTTCTTC. Protein sequence: CSVEGQFRTYNEQFF.

Details on this clone: Other nucleotide sequences from this sample produce the same CDR3. V gene TRBV27 combines with J gene TRBJ2-2; no clear D. The CDR3 is 13 amino acids. Germline V CDR1 and CDR2: MNHEY, SMNVEV (reference sequence). Trimming took 3 bases from V and 1 from J, leaving 3 bases between them. For the CDR3, the DNA is TGTGCCAGCAGTTTGTTGAACACCGGGGAGCTGTTTTTT. It specifies CASSLLNTGELFF.

The CDR3 spells CSAQNSGYEQYF. In DNA form, the CDR3 reads TGCAGCGCCCAAAACTCGGGTTACGAGCAGTACTTC. V and J are TRBV29-1 and TRBJ2-7; D unresolved. Looked up from germline, CDR1 is SQVTM and CDR2 is ANQGSEA. The CDR3 length is 12 residues. Trimming left V 7 bases short and J 4 bases short, with 14 bases between.

To note about this clone: Other DNA sequences of this sample code for an identical CDR3. The gene calls are TRBV30 and TRBJ1-1; D unclear. Per the germline V gene, CDR1 is GTSNPN and CDR2 is SVGIG (reference sequence). V was shortened by 0 bases and J by 11 bases, with 13 bases between the two germline ends. The CDR3 spans 12 residues. The DNA for the CDR3 is TGTGCCTGGAGTGTCCAAGGGTCAGAGGCTTTCTTT. This gives the protein CAWSVQGSEAFF.

The rearrangement joins TRBV29-1 to TRBJ2-1; tentatively, D is TRBD1 (5 bases). Germline CDR1 and CDR2: SQVTM and ANQGSEA. This CDR3 contains 13 residues. The ends were cut back, 5 bases at V and 7 bases at J, with 15 bases in the middle. The CDR3 is CSVSLGVWNEQFF. DNA for the CDR3: TGCAGCGTTTCATTAGGGGTCTGGAATGAGCAGTTCTTC.

J is TRBJ1-2 and V is TRBV29-1, with TRBD1 identical over 10 bases. The germline V gene encodes CDR1 SQVTM and CDR2 ANQGSEA. Unmatched junction bases numbered 5, after V lost 6 bases and J lost 1 base. The CDR3 has 14 amino acids. The CDR3: CSVAGTGDNYGYTF. The CDR3 DNA reads TGCAGCGTCGCGGGGACAGGGGATAACTATGGCTACACCTTC.

This clone is a singleton in its sample. CDR3 DNA sequence: TGCAGCGTGGGAGGTAGCGGGAGGCCCCGTGGTAGTTATAATGAGCAGTTCTTC. This gives the protein CSVGGSGRPRGSYNEQFF. This sequence joins TRBV29-1 and TRBJ2-1; 10 bases map to TRBD2. The V and J ends lost 6 bases and 7 bases, in that order; junction bases with no gene match: 21. This CDR3 contains 18 residues. Germline V gene lookup returns CDR1 SQVTM and CDR2 ANQGSEA.

This chain links TRBV4-1 with TRBJ2-7, with D tentatively TRBD1 (6 bases). The ends were cut back, 2 bases at V and 0 bases at J, with 14 bases in the middle. This CDR3 region has 16 residues. Per germline, CDR1 MGHRA and CDR2 YSYEKL. The CDR3 sequence: CASSQNAQGGSYEQYF. The CDR3 nucleotides are TGCGCCAGCAGCCAAAACGCACAAGGGGGCTCCTACGAGCAGTACTTC.

This chain joins TRBV28 and TRBJ1-3; D uncertain. The V gene lost 2 bases and the J gene lost 1 base, with 18 bases spanning the gap. This CDR3 spans 18 amino acids. Germline V CDR1 and CDR2: MDHEN, SYDVKM. The CDR3 protein is CASSLRGISPPSGNTIYF. The DNA for the CDR3 is TGTGCCAGCAGTTTACGAGGAATCTCTCCCCCGTCTGGAAACACCATATATTTT. The whole variable domain, remainder taken from reference TRBV28 and TRBJ1-3, is DVKVTQSSRYLVKRTGEKVFLECVQDMDHENMFWYRQDPGLGLRLIYFSYDVKMKEKGDIPEGYSVSREKKERFSLILESASTNQTSMYLCASSLRGISPPSGNTIYFGEGSWLTVV.

This chain joins TRBV19 and TRBJ2-1; 8 positions match TRBD1. Germline V CDR1 and CDR2: LNHDA, SQIVND (reference sequence). The V gene end was trimmed by 7 bases and the J gene end by 10 bases; junction bases not matched to a gene: 9. The CDR3 extends over 13 amino acids. CDR3 sequence: CASNPGGLREQFF. The CDR3 nucleotides read TGTGCCAGTAACCCAGGGGGCTTACGGGAGCAGTTCTTC.

This chain links TRBV27 with TRBJ1-1, with 7 bases fitting TRBD1. The CDR3 extends over 14 amino acids. Unmatched junction bases numbered 5, after V lost 1 base and J lost 6 bases. Germline V lookup: CDR1 MNHEY, CDR2 SMNVEV (reference sequence). The CDR3 DNA reads as TGTGCCAGCAGTTTATACAGGGGCGAGGCTGAAGCTTTCTTT. Its translation is CASSLYRGEAEAFF.

The chain carries TRBV4-2 and TRBJ1-1, with D possibly matching TRBD1 (5 bases). The CDR3 covers 16 residues. Germline CDR1 reads LGHNA; CDR2 reads YNFKEQ. Trimming took 4 bases from V and 0 from J, leaving 15 bases between them. The CDR3 nucleotides read TGTGCCAGCAGCCTTACACCGACAGTTATGAACACTGAAGCTTTCTTT. The encoded protein is CASSLTPTVMNTEAFF.

The chain recombines TRBV27 with TRBJ1-3; TRBD1 agrees at 7 bases. The CDR3 totals 14 residues. Germline lookup yields CDR1 MNHEY and CDR2 SMNVEV (reference sequence). V dropped 5 bases and J dropped 4; count of bases not matched to a gene: 5. This CDR3 is CASSRQGFGNTIYF. CDR3 bases: TGTGCCAGCAGTCGACAGGGATTCGGAAACACCATATATTTT.